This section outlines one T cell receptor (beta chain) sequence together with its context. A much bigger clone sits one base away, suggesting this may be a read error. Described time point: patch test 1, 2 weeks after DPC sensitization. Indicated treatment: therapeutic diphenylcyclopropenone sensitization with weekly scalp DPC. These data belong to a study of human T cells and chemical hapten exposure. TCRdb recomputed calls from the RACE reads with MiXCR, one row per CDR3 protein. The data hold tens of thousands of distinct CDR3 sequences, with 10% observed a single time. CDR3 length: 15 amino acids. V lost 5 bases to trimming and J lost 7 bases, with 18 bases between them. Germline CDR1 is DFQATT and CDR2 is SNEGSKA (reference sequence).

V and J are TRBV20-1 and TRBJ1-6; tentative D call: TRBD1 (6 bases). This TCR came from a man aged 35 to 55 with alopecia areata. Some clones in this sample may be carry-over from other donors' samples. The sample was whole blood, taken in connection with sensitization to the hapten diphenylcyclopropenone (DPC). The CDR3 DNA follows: TGCAGTGCTCGCCCCTCGAACAGGGTCAATTCACCCCTCCACTTT. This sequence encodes CSARPSNRVNSPLHF.